The 9 T cell receptor beta chains given below trace back to one sample, sequenced in a study of blood T cell repertoires in COVID-19. This table comes from immunoSEQ multiplex PCR, and its TCRdb copy is limited to in-frame clones, with some not included. Found here are some 59,000 clones, around 77% of them singletons; the top ten hold about 22%. The sample comprised peripheral blood. All receptors derive from a man at least 80 years old with active or convalescent COVID-19.

V and J are TRBV5-1 and TRBJ2-1; D is possibly TRBD1 (5 bases). Trimming pared 4 bases from V and 0 bases from J, leaving 11 bases between. Germline V gene sequence: CDR1 SGHRS, CDR2 YFSETQ. The CDR3 is 15 amino acids. The CDR3 region has the DNA TGCGCCAGCAGCGAACAGGAGAGCTCCTACAATGAGCAGTTCTTC. It codes for CASSEQESSYNEQFF.

The chain uses TRBV5-1 and TRBJ2-3; 14 bases agree with TRBD2. CDR3 length equals 18 residues. V lost 0 bases and J lost 0; bases outside the gene matches: 3. Germline V gene data show CDR1 as SGHRS and CDR2 as YFSETQ. CDR3 residues: CASSLGGTSGSSTDTQYF. In nucleotides, the CDR3 is TGCGCCAGCAGCTTGGGGGGGACTAGCGGGAGCAGCACAGATACGCAGTATTTT.

This clone was observed a single time. The chain is built from TRBV9 and TRBJ2-7, with 9 bases identical to TRBD1. With V trimmed by 3 bases and J by 5 bases, 6 bases remained unmatched. The CDR3 extends over 14 amino acids. CDR1 and CDR2 (germline): SGDLS, YYNGEE. For the CDR3, the DNA is TGTGCCAGCAGCGAAGGACAGGGGAAGGACGAGCAGTACTTC. Translating it yields CASSEGQGKDEQYF.

V usage is TRBV7-9 and J usage is TRBJ1-1; D gene uncertain. Germline V lookup: CDR1 SEHNR, CDR2 FQNEAQ (reference sequence). V shed 1 base and J shed 0 bases, with 9 bases lying between them. CDR3 size: 15 residues. The CDR3 DNA reads as TGTGCCAGCAGCTTAGAAGAGAAAATGAACACTGAAGCTTTCTTT. Residues: CASSLEEKMNTEAFF.

V usage is TRBV28 and J usage is TRBJ2-5; 12 positions agree with TRBD2. CDR3 length: 16 amino acids. Losses at the gene ends were 6 bases for V and 4 bases for J; bases not matched to a gene: 9. Germline assignment: CDR1 MDHEN and CDR2 SYDVKM. This CDR3 reads CASSQTSGSFGETQYF. The CDR3 DNA follows: TGTGCCAGCAGCCAGACTAGCGGGAGTTTCGGAGAGACCCAGTACTTC.

This chain connects TRBV7-9 to TRBJ1-4; D is undetermined. Germline V gene sequence: CDR1 SEHNR, CDR2 FQNEAQ (reference sequence). Trimming stripped 8 bases from V and 7 bases from J, with 14 bases between. This CDR3 is 13 amino acids long. CDR3 sequence reads: CASSRTWGEKLFF. CDR3 DNA sequence: TGTGCCAGCTCGCGGACTTGGGGTGAAAAACTGTTTTTT. The variable domain in full, completed from reference TRBV7-9 and TRBJ1-4, reads DTGVSQNPRHKITKRGQNVTFRCDPISEHNRLYWYRQTLGQGPEFLTYFQNEAQLEKSRLLSDRFSAERPKGSFSTLEIQRTEQGDSAMYLCASSRTWGEKLFFGSGTQLSVL.

The gene calls are TRBV2 and TRBJ2-3; D possibly corresponds to TRBD2 (5 bases). Trimming shortened V by 4 bases and J by 3 bases, and 14 bases separated the two germline ends. Germline CDR1 and CDR2: SNHLY and FYNNEI. This CDR3 region has 15 residues. The CDR3 spells CASSGNGLSTDTQYF. CDR3 coding DNA: TGTGCCAGCAGTGGGAACGGACTCTCGACAGATACGCAGTATTTT. Full variable domain (rest looked up from reference TRBV2 and TRBJ2-3): EPEVTQTPSHQVTQMGQEVILRCVPISNHLYFYWYRQILGQKVEFLVSFYNNEISEKSEIFDDQFSVERPDGSNFTLKIRSTKLEDSAMYFCASSGNGLSTDTQYFGPGTRLTVL.

J is TRBJ1-6 and V is TRBV19, with 9 bases identical to TRBD1. In germline, CDR1 is LNHDA, CDR2 SQIVND (reference sequence). The CDR3 has 16 amino acids. J gave up 7 bases and V 0 bases, and 4 bases lay outside the gene matches. CDR3: CASSIEWDRENSPLHF. In DNA, the CDR3 is TGTGCCAGTAGTATAGAGTGGGACAGGGAAAATTCACCCCTCCACTTT.

The chain employs TRBV21-1 and TRBJ1-6; the D call TRBD1 from the table was never checked on the DNA. TRBV21-1 is listed as a pseudogene. CDR3 length: 14 amino acids. The chain's CDR3 is CASSLDRENSPLHF. Written as DNA, the CDR3 is TGTGCCAGCAGCCTCGACAGGGAAAATTCACCCCTCCACTTT.